The present TCR beta chain was sequenced within a study of CD8 T cells in Susac syndrome. Concerning this clonotype itself: Its antigen is still unknown.

With random hexamers, reverse transcription was performed on about 0.45 to 1 ug of RNA. Multiplex immunoSEQ PCR targeted 54 Vbeta and 13 Jbeta TCR beta segments. One entry per CDR3 protein results from TCRdb running MiXCR on the immunoSEQ multiplex PCR reads. Here the sample spans some 160,000 distinct CDR3 sequences, under 97% being singletons. V lost 7 bases, J lost 2 bases, and 9 bases stayed unmatched. The germline V gene encodes CDR1 DFQATT and CDR2 SNEGSKA (reference sequence). The CDR3 runs to 14 residues. Notes on the study in general: Expansion of clones was not seen in the CD4+ T cell repertoires of Susac syndrome.

This TCR was sampled from a human donor with Susac syndrome. The sequencing sample was made of CD4+ T cells from PBMCs. The chain employs TRBV20-1 and TRBJ2-3, with 7 bases lining up with TRBD1. In DNA form, the CDR3 reads TGCAGTGTCCACCCACAGGGGCTCACAGATACGCAGTATTTT. Translation gives CSVHPQGLTDTQYF.